What follows are 16 T cell receptor beta chains derived from one specimen sequenced in a study of identical twins. From the 5' RACE reads, TCRdb called clonotypes with MiXCR, one entry per CDR3 protein. The table has approximately 700,000 distinct CDR3 sequences, over 15% seen once; the top ten hold around 13%. This same sample was also part of a study on T cells expressing NK-cell markers.

Input material: PBMCs. The receptors shown here come from a woman between 18 and 29 years old in good health.

This clonotype has a handful of counts. The chain combines TRBV10-3 with TRBJ1-2; D not resolved. The CDR3 sequence is 12 residues long. The V gene lost 2 bases and the J gene lost 2 bases, with 3 bases spanning the gap. Germline-derived CDR1 and CDR2 are ENHRY and SYGVKD. CDR3 sequence (DNA): TGTGCCATCAGTGAGGGGAACTATGGCTACACCTTC. This translates into CAISEGNYGYTF.

This clonotype was seen more than once but under ten times. This chain uses TRBV20-1 with TRBJ2-5; 7 bases agree with TRBD1. Germline CDR1 reads DFQATT; CDR2 reads SNEGSKA (reference sequence). The CDR3 is made up of 14 amino acids. J was trimmed by 5 bases and V by 5 bases; bases with no gene match: 11. CDR3 sequence reads: CSASTGPALETQYF. Here the CDR3 DNA reads TGCAGTGCTTCGACAGGGCCGGCCTTGGAGACCCAGTACTTC.

The V and J genes are TRBV7-9 and TRBJ2-1; no definite D call. Trimming stripped 5 bases from V and 13 bases from J, with 15 bases between. Germline V gene data show CDR1 as SEHNR and CDR2 as FQNEAQ (reference sequence). This CDR3 has 12 amino acids. The CDR3 bases are TGTGCCAGCAGCGGTCCGTCCTCAAGCCAGTTCTTC. Translating gives CASSGPSSSQFF.

This clonotype was observed a handful of times. The DNA for the CDR3 is TGCAGTGCTAGAGACGGGACTAGCGGGGGGGGAGATGAGCAGTTCTTC. Protein: CSARDGTSGGGDEQFF. The V gene is TRBV20-1, the J gene TRBJ2-1; 16 bases fit TRBD2. Germline V gives CDR1 DFQATT, CDR2 SNEGSKA (reference sequence). This CDR3 has 16 residues. V lost 0 bases to trimming and J lost 8 bases; unmatched junction nucleotides: 4.

CDR3 region: CSVTREWETQYF. CDR3 bases: TGCAGCGTTACTCGGGAGTGGGAGACCCAGTACTTC. The rearrangement links TRBV29-1 to TRBJ2-5, with TRBD2 as a possible D gene (6 bases). Trimming left V 5 bases short and J 5 bases short, with 12 bases between. This CDR3 spans 12 amino acids. Germline-derived CDR1 and CDR2 are SQVTM and ANQGSEA.

In this sample, this clonotype turned up a few times. This chain joins TRBV20-1 and TRBJ1-4; 9 nucleotides line up with TRBD1. Germline lookup yields CDR1 DFQATT and CDR2 SNEGSKA (reference sequence). CDR3 size: 15 residues. With 1 base clipped from V and 5 bases from J, the junction kept 5 bases outside the gene matches. The CDR3 coding sequence is TGCAGTGCTAGAGTACGGGACAGGGCGAATGAAAAACTGTTTTTT. The encoded protein is CSARVRDRANEKLFF.

The chain combines TRBV5-1 with TRBJ2-1; TRBD1 or TRBD2 may be the D gene (6 bases each). Germline-derived CDR1 and CDR2 are SGHRS and YFSETQ. Trimming took off 6 bases at V and 10 bases at J, with 14 bases between the two ends. The CDR3 extends over 12 amino acids. The CDR3 region is CASNLQGGEQFF. Written as DNA, the CDR3 is TGCGCCAGCAACCTACAGGGAGGCGAGCAGTTCTTC.

Only a few counts were recorded for this clonotype. The J gene is TRBJ2-5, the V gene TRBV6-1, with D uncertain. Germline V gene lookup returns CDR1 MNHNS and CDR2 SASEGT. This CDR3 comprises 14 residues. Trimming removed 1 base at V and 7 bases at J, with 13 bases between. The CDR3 here is CASSEGNTRATQYF. The CDR3 bases are TGTGCCAGCAGTGAAGGAAACACCCGGGCGACCCAGTACTTC.

The gene calls are TRBV12-3 or TRBV12-4 and TRBJ2-1; 10 positions match TRBD2. The CDR3 totals 18 residues. Trimming cost V 4 bases and J 4 bases; bases outside gene matches: 13. The CDR3 region is CASSYPRGSGRVYNEQFF. Written as DNA, the CDR3 is TGTGCCAGCAGTTACCCCCGGGGGAGCGGGAGGGTTTACAATGAGCAGTTCTTC.

This clonotype was observed at least ten times. This chain joins TRBV18 and TRBJ2-3; TRBD2 matches 10 bases. The CDR3 is 18 amino acids. The V and J ends lost 6 bases and 4 bases, in that order; junction bases with no gene match: 16. Germline lookup yields CDR1 KGHSH and CDR2 LQKENI. This chain's CDR3 is CASSLFPGLANRADTQYF. The CDR3, as DNA: TGTGCCAGCTCTCTCTTTCCGGGACTAGCGAACAGGGCAGATACGCAGTATTTT.

This clonotype was found a few times. The chain recombines TRBV12-3 or TRBV12-4 with TRBJ2-3; 9 bases line up with TRBD2. CDR3 length equals 17 residues. V gave up 7 bases and J gave up 4 bases; unmatched junction bases: 15. CDR3 DNA sequence: TGTGCCAGCACCCTAAAGGGGCTAGCGGGACCCCCAGATACGCAGTATTTT. Residues: CASTLKGLAGPPDTQYF.

This clonotype has more than one count but fewer than ten. The V call is TRBV5-6, the J call TRBJ2-1; TRBD2 matches at 10 bases. From germline, CDR1 is SGHDT and CDR2 YYEEEE. V lost 5 bases to trimming and J lost 7 bases; unmatched junction nucleotides: 6. This CDR3 has 14 residues. The CDR3 DNA reads TGTGCCAGCAGTTCCCTAGCGGGGGAGAATGAGCAGTTCTTC. Amino acids: CASSSLAGENEQFF.

A few counts support this clonotype. The rearrangement uses TRBV14 and TRBJ2-1, with 8 bases identical to TRBD1. This CDR3 contains 15 residues. Germline V lookup: CDR1 SGHDN, CDR2 FVKESK. The ends lost 3 bases at V and 6 bases at J; junction bases unmatched: 7. The DNA of the CDR3 is TGTGCCAGCAGCCAGGGACAGGCTACCCTCAATGAGCAGTTCTTC. It specifies CASSQGQATLNEQFF.

The chain recombines TRBV7-9 with TRBJ1-5; D gene uncertain. The CDR3 runs to 14 residues. Deletions cut 2 bases from V and 1 base from J, with 6 bases between. Germline values: CDR1 SEHNR, CDR2 FQNEAQ (reference sequence). For the CDR3, the DNA is TGTGCCAGCAGCTTATCCAGGAGCAATCAGCCCCAGCATTTT. Amino acids: CASSLSRSNQPQHF.

The CDR3: CASSPRRRKETQYF. DNA of the CDR3: TGTGCCAGCAGTCCAAGACGGCGCAAGGAGACCCAGTACTTC. The gene calls are TRBV12-3 or TRBV12-4 and TRBJ2-5; D is unresolved. The CDR3 consists of 14 residues. Trimming cost V 5 bases and J 5 bases, with 15 bases left between them.

This clonotype was observed a few times. This chain joins TRBV5-1 and TRBJ2-7; no clear D gene. CDR3 length: 13 amino acids. Trimming left V 0 bases short and J 6 bases short, with 10 bases between. The V gene's germline CDR1 is SGHRS and CDR2 YFSETQ. CDR3 coding DNA: TGCGCCAGCAGCTTGGGGTCAGTTGGCGAGCAGTACTTC. It specifies CASSLGSVGEQYF.